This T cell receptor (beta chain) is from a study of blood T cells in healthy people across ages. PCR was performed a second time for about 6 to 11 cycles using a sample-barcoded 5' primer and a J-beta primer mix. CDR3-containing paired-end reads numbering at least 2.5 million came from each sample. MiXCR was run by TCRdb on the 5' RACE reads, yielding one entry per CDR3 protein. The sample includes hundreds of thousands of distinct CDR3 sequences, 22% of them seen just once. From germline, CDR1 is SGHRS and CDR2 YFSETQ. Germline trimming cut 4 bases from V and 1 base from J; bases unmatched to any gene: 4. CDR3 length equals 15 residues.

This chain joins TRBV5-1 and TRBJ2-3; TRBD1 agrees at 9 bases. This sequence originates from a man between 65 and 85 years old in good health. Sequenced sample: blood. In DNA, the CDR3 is TGCGCCAGCAGCGAGGACAGGGGAGGCACAGATACGCAGTATTTT. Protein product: CASSEDRGGTDTQYF.